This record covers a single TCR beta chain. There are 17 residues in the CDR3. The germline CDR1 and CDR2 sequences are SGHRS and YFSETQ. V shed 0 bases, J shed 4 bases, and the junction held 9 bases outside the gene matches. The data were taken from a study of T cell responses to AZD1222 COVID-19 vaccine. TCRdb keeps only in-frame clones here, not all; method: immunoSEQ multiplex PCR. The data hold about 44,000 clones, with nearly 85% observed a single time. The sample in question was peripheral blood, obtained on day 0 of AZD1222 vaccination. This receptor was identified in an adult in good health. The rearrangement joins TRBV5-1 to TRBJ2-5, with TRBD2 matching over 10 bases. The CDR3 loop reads CASSLGSGRVRSETQYF. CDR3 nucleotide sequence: TGCGCCAGCAGCTTGGGGAGCGGGAGGGTTCGTTCAGAGACCCAGTACTTC. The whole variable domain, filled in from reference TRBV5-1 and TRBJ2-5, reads KAGVTQTPRYLIKTRGQQVTLSCSPISGHRSVSWYQQTPGQGLQFLFEYFSETQRNKGNFPGRFSGRQFSNSRSEMNVSTLELGDSALYLCASSLGSGRVRSETQYFGPGTRLLVL.